These 20 T cell receptor beta chains were all obtained from the same sample, sequenced in a study of T cells expressing NK-cell markers. TCRdb reprocessed the 5' RACE reads and stores each CDR3 protein as one record, lacking DNA. This sample lists some 500,000 distinct CDR3 sequences; its ten largest clones have 1.4%. The sequenced sample was blood T cells: a sorted CD56 or NKG2C T cell subset, CD4+ or CD8+ T cells, or bulk PBMC T cells (not recorded which). The origin of the receptors is a woman between 45 and 60 years old in good health.

The chain joins TRBV5-1 to TRBJ2-3; as DNA is missing, the TRBD1 call by TCRdb cannot be tested. Germline-derived CDR1 and CDR2 are SGHRS and YFSETQ. The CDR3 is 16 amino acids. The chain's CDR3 is CASSLRQGARTDTQYF.

CDR3 residues: CSGHREHGAEAFF. The chain has TRBV20-1 and TRBJ1-1; lacking DNA, the TRBD1 call made by TCRdb goes unchecked. Germline V gene data show CDR1 as DFQATT and CDR2 as SNEGSKA (reference sequence). This CDR3 is built from 13 residues.

V and J are TRBV24-1 and TRBJ2-5; TCRdb's assignment of TRBD1 cannot be checked, as there is no DNA. Germline CDR1 KGHDR, CDR2 SFDVKD. The CDR3 covers 15 residues. This chain's CDR3 is CATSDSRGRGETQYF.

J is TRBJ2-7 and V is TRBV28; TCRdb gives TRBD2 as the D gene, but with no DNA this cannot be confirmed. The CDR3 length is 14 residues. CDR1 and CDR2 from the germline V gene are MDHEN and SYDVKM. CDR3 loop: CASSTPGPIYEQYF.

This sequence joins TRBV6-2 or TRBV6-3 and TRBJ2-5; TCRdb outputs TRBD1, but without DNA this stays unchecked. Germline values: CDR1 MNHEY, CDR2 SVGEGT. The CDR3 extends over 14 amino acids. CDR3 protein: CASSTDIPRGTQYF.

The V gene is TRBV27, the J gene TRBJ2-1; TCRdb gives TRBD1 as the D gene, but with no DNA this cannot be confirmed. CDR1 is MNHEY and CDR2 is SMNVEV in the germline V gene (reference sequence). This CDR3 has 15 amino acids. The CDR3 region is CASAPRMSSYNEQFF.

CDR3: CASSLSFGRGDYEQYF. The V call is TRBV12-3 or TRBV12-4, the J call TRBJ2-7; TCRdb's D gene call, TRBD1, goes unchecked for lack of DNA. This CDR3 has 16 amino acids.

The chain links TRBV20-1 to TRBJ1-2; TCRdb proposes TRBD1, but this gene call is untestable without DNA. This CDR3 has 14 amino acids. Per the germline V gene, CDR1 is DFQATT and CDR2 is SNEGSKA (reference sequence). The chain's CDR3 is CSAKQPGAERGYTF.

The chain joins TRBV29-1 to TRBJ1-1; TCRdb's D gene call, TRBD1, goes unchecked for lack of DNA. Germline V gene data show CDR1 as SQVTM and CDR2 as ANQGSEA. The CDR3 length is 20 residues. This CDR3 reads CSVRQVPFPGQTFERSEAFF.

The rearrangement links TRBV4-1 to TRBJ2-2; TCRdb's assignment of TRBD1 cannot be checked, as there is no DNA. Germline V gives CDR1 MGHRA, CDR2 YSYEKL. The CDR3 runs 14 residues. Here the CDR3 reads CASSQPGGAGELFF.

The chain has TRBV12-3 or TRBV12-4 and TRBJ2-1. The CDR3 totals 12 residues. The CDR3 spells CASSQTSWEQFF.

J is TRBJ2-1 and V is TRBV14; lacking DNA, the TRBD1 call made by TCRdb goes unchecked. CDR1 is SGHDN and CDR2 is FVKESK in the germline V gene. The CDR3 is 13 residues long. Here the CDR3 reads CASSPGHYGEQFF.

The chain combines TRBV6-4 with TRBJ2-1; the D gene TCRdb calls, TRBD1, cannot be checked with no DNA. Germline V lookup: CDR1 MRHNA, CDR2 SNTAGT. The CDR3 runs 15 residues. The CDR3: CASSRDPHPGNEQFF.

V gene TRBV7-8 combines with J gene TRBJ2-1; TCRdb's assignment of TRBD1 cannot be checked, as there is no DNA. Germline assignment: CDR1 SGHVS and CDR2 FQNEAQ. The CDR3 is made up of 13 amino acids. The CDR3 here is CASSWTGNNEQFF.

This chain links TRBV11-3 with TRBJ2-3; checking the TCRdb D call of TRBD1 is not possible without DNA. This CDR3 comprises 16 residues. From germline, CDR1 is SGHNT and CDR2 YENEEA. The chain's CDR3 is CASSSPGQEVTDTQYF.

The chain joins TRBV4-1 to TRBJ1-1; TCRdb outputs TRBD1, but without DNA this stays unchecked. CDR3 length: 16 residues. CDR1 is MGHRA and CDR2 is YSYEKL in the germline V gene. The CDR3 reads CASSQDRGHSNTEAFF.

The rearrangement uses TRBV7-6 and TRBJ1-1. CDR3 length equals 14 residues. In germline, CDR1 is SGHVS, CDR2 FNYEAQ. The chain's CDR3 is CASSPLPTDTEAFF. Combining the CDR3 with reference TRBV7-6 and TRBJ1-1 gives the whole variable domain GAGVSQSPRYKVTKRGQDVALRCDPISGHVSLYWYRQALGQGPEFLTYFNYEAQQDKSGLPNDRFSAERPEGSISTLTIQRTEQRDSAMYRCASSPLPTDTEAFFGQGTRLTVV.

The chain has TRBV5-1 and TRBJ2-2. The CDR3 is made up of 13 amino acids. Germline V gene sequence: CDR1 SGHRS, CDR2 YFSETQ. The CDR3 spells CASKNTETGELFF. Variable domain in full (rest from reference TRBV5-1 and TRBJ2-2): KAGVTQTPRYLIKTRGQQVTLSCSPISGHRSVSWYQQTPGQGLQFLFEYFSETQRNKGNFPGRFSGRQFSNSRSEMNVSTLELGDSALYLCASKNTETGELFFGEGSRLTVL.

The J gene is TRBJ2-7, the V gene TRBV10-3; absent DNA, TCRdb's TRBD1 call cannot be checked. Germline V lookup: CDR1 ENHRY, CDR2 SYGVKD. This CDR3 contains 13 residues. This CDR3 is CAITSQGASEQYF.

Here the CDR3 reads CSARDRAGKNIQYF. This chain links TRBV20-1 with TRBJ2-4; TCRdb's D gene call, TRBD2, goes unchecked for lack of DNA. CDR1 is DFQATT and CDR2 is SNEGSKA in the germline V gene (reference sequence). This CDR3 is 14 amino acids long.